The sequence of this T cell receptor beta chain was determined in a study of sequential checkpoint blockade in melanoma (dated by TCRdb to the late 2010s). Regarding the study in general: In a 1:1 randomization, patients received either first-line nivolumab then ipilimumab (arm A) or ipilimumab then nivolumab (arm B). Maintenance nivolumab came after both trial sequences.

What the study reported, not specific to this receptor: The response-prediction model combining TCR metrics and mutation burden needs validation in larger, independent patient cohorts.

As concerns this clone: Its antigen remains undetermined. Qualities for individual bases were not recorded, and no much larger clone is one base off.

The immunoSEQ Assay was used to immunosequence TCRbeta CDR3 regions from genomic DNA. Before high-throughput sequencing, the genomic DNA was amplified using bias-controlled multiplex PCR. The study's processing was this. To quantify the absolute abundance of each unique TCRbeta CDR3 region, the sequences were collapsed and filtered. Clonality, defined as 1 minus Pielou's evenness, was calculated using only productive rearrangements. Clones with significantly greater frequencies in on-treatment versus baseline samples were identified using a previously published method. The clones in this table, taken by TCRdb from immuneACCESS, are in-frame only. Not every clone is retained; where verified, under half of the shortfall comes from an unresolved V gene, and the cause of the rest is unknown. V, J and clone size reflect that table, while D and trimming were determined from the DNA. The sample contains 40,000 or so clones, 70% to 90% of them found a single time. The ten biggest clones cover around 12% of the sample.

Read against the paper, the sample's treatment or condition label means: randomized to nivolumab then ipilimumab (arm A) or the reverse (arm B). No trial patient had received prior DNA-damaging chemotherapy. On a FACS Aria II flow cytometer, live CD3+CD8+ cells that were negative for CD19 and CD56 were sorted from thawed PBMCs. The samples were obtained from melanoma patients enrolled in CheckMate 064, an open-label, randomized phase II trial testing sequential checkpoint blockade. Peripheral blood mononuclear cells were collected by leukapheresis, purified using Ficoll-Paque, and frozen in human serum containing approximately 9.6% DMSO. Immediately after sorting, the purity of the sorted blood CD3+CD8+ cells was confirmed to be >98%, and DNA was then extracted. This clonotype was obtained from a human donor with melanoma. The sample consisted of CD8+ T cells sorted from blood (inferred from file names), taken from a patient given nivolumab and ipilimumab in sequence.

The nucleotides read TGCGCCAGCAGCCCGTCCGGGACTAGCGTTTACGAGCAGTACTTC. This gives the protein CASSPSGTSVYEQYF. The chain couples TRBV4-1 to TRBJ2-5; 10 central nucleotides agree with TRBD2. The J call may be faulty, since TRBJ2-7 better matches the DNA end. CDR1 and CDR2 were assigned from the germline V gene as MGHRA and YSYEKL. From the cysteine through the phenylalanine, the CDR3 covers 15 amino acids. Of all the DNA, just the CDR3 is kept, 45 bases in frame from base 1.